This TCR beta chain was obtained from a study of shared clonotypes between healthy human individuals. About the study: Each donor's CD8 memory used one plate, CD8 naive two, each CD4 subset three.

Study results and caveats: The generation probabilities recorded for non-shared clonotypes fell below those of clonotypes shared by all four donors.

Donors included only healthy HIV-negative adults lacking recent acute infections or vaccinations. Every immunoSEQ plate was one replicate of a subset's evenly spread DNA. TCRdb keeps only in-frame clones here, not all; method: immunoSEQ multiplex PCR. Of 1.6 million or so clones detected, approximately 98.5% appear once; the ten largest clones hold approximately 0.4%. Notes on this clone: No antigen is known for it.

The sample was naive CD4+ T cells sorted from blood. As to subset: CD45RA+ positively selected. The receptor was isolated from a man younger than 45 in good health.

The CDR3 sequence is CASTPTGSPYEQYF. DNA of the CDR3: TGTGCCAGCACCCCTACAGGGAGTCCCTACGAGCAGTACTTC. The gene calls are TRBV6-5 and TRBJ2-7, with a weak D call TRBD1 (6 bases). The CDR3 has 14 residues. Trimming stripped 7 bases from V and 2 bases from J, with 15 bases between. Looked up from germline, CDR1 is MNHEY and CDR2 is SVGAGI.